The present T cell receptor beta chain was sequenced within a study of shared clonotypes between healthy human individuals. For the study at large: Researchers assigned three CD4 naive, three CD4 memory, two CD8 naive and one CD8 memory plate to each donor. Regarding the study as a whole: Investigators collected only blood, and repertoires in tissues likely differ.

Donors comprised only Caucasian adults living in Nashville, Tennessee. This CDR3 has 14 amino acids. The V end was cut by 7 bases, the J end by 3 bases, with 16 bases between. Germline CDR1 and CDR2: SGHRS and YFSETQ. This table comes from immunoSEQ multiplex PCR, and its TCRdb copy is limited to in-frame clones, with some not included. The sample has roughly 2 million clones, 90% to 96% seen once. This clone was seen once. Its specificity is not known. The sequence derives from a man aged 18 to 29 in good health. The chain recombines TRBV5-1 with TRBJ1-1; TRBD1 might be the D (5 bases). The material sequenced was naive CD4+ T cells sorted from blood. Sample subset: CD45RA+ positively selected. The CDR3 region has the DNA TGCGCCAGCCAGGACATTTCGGGGTACACTGAAGCTTTCTTT. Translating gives CASQDISGYTEAFF. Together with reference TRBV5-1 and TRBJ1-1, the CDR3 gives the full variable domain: KAGVTQTPRYLIKTRGQQVTLSCSPISGHRSVSWYQQTPGQGLQFLFEYFSETQRNKGNFPGRFSGRQFSNSRSEMNVSTLELGDSALYLCASQDISGYTEAFFGQGTRLTVV.